This T cell receptor beta chain was profiled in a study of Graves' ophthalmopathy and Graves' hyperthyroidism. Background on the study: Peripheral blood was obtained at first diagnosis, ahead of any treatment. Study findings and constraints: For predicting ophthalmopathy progression, the model had 70.59% sensitivity and nearly 75% specificity. Blood contained most expanded thyroid clonotypes exceeding 0.001 frequency.

Orbital computed tomography, together with clinical symptoms, serum thyroxine, TRAb and thyroid ultrasound, was used for diagnosis. In regard to this clonotype: Its specificity is not known.

This CDR3 is built from 15 residues. V dropped 6 bases and J dropped 7; count of bases not matched to a gene: 10. The V gene's germline CDR1 is LNHDA and CDR2 SQIVND (reference sequence). TCR beta CDR3 regions were amplified from RNA transcripts. After a first-round RT-PCR with HTBI primers, a second-round multiplex PCR was run. Each CDR3 protein is one row after TCRdb ran MiXCR on the multiplex PCR reads. The sample has about 660,000 distinct CDR3 sequences; 35% to 45% are singletons. This receptor was identified in an adult man with Graves' ophthalmopathy. The chain has TRBV19 and TRBJ2-2; 8 bases align to TRBD2. Sample: peripheral blood. CDR3: CASRSNAGGNGELFF. The CDR3 bases are TGTGCCAGTAGATCGAATGCGGGAGGTAACGGGGAGCTGTTTTTT.